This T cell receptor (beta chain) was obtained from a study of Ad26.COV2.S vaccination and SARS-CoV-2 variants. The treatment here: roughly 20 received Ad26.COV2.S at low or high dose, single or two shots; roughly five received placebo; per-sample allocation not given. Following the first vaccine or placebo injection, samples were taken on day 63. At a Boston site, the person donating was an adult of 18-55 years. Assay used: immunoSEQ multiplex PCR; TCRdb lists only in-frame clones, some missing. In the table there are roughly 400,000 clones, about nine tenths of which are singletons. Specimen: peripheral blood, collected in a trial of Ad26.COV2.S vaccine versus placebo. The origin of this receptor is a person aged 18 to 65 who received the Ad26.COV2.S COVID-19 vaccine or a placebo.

The CDR3 here is CASSINLAWETQYF. CDR3 nucleotide sequence: TGTGCCAGTAGTATAAATCTAGCGTGGGAGACCCAGTACTTC. The V call is TRBV19, the J call TRBJ2-5; D is perhaps TRBD2 (6 bases). This CDR3 contains 14 residues. The germline V gene has CDR1 LNHDA and CDR2 SQIVND (reference sequence). The V gene lost 2 bases and the J gene lost 5 bases, with 12 bases spanning the gap.